Shown below are 16 T cell receptor beta chains from a single sample sequenced in a study of cytomegalovirus exposure and HLA in healthy donors. In the PCR, 60 Vbeta and 13 Jbeta primers were used. Profiled with immunoSEQ multiplex PCR; TCRdb holds only in-frame clones, not every one. The sample records about 160,000 clones, about 75% being singletons. The source material was PBMCs. The receptors were gathered from a woman between 45 and 65 years old in good health and CMV-seropositive.

This clone was observed a handful of times. V usage is TRBV5-1 and J usage is TRBJ1-5; perhaps TRBD1 as D (5 bases). Trimming left V 4 bases short and J 7 bases short, with 12 bases between. The CDR3 totals 13 residues. Germline values: CDR1 SGHRS, CDR2 YFSETQ. CDR3 protein: CASSPSGAQPQHF. The CDR3 coding sequence is TGCGCCAGCAGCCCGAGCGGGGCCCAGCCCCAGCATTTT.

The rearrangement links TRBV6-5 to TRBJ1-1, with TRBD1 identical over 7 bases. The CDR3 runs 14 residues. Germline loops: CDR1 MNHEY, CDR2 SVGAGI. Unmatched junction bases numbered 9, after V lost 10 bases and J lost 1 base. For the CDR3, the DNA is TGTGCCACCAGACAGGGAAGTGCGAACACTGAAGCTTTCTTT. This gives the protein CATRQGSANTEAFF.

This clone was recorded a few times. This sequence joins TRBV7-9 and TRBJ1-3; possible D gene TRBD1, 6 bases. The ends were cut back, 0 bases at V and 3 bases at J, with 12 bases in the middle. Germline loops: CDR1 SEHNR, CDR2 FQNEAQ (reference sequence). CDR3 length: 16 amino acids. The CDR3: CASSLATGTGGNTIYF. The CDR3 DNA reads TGTGCCAGCAGCTTAGCGACAGGAACGGGTGGAAACACCATATATTTT.

V gene TRBV4-2 combines with J gene TRBJ2-1; the D is unclear. This CDR3 has 15 residues. Per the germline V gene, CDR1 is LGHNA and CDR2 is YNFKEQ. Trimming cost V 5 bases and J 8 bases, with 19 bases left between them. CDR3 nucleotide sequence: TGTGCCAGCAGCTCCAAACTAAACTGGAGCGATGAGCAGTTCTTC. Protein sequence: CASSSKLNWSDEQFF.

This clone was detected only a few times. This sequence joins TRBV19 and TRBJ1-1, with D possibly being TRBD1 (6 bases). CDR1 is LNHDA, CDR2 SQIVND, per germline (reference sequence). The CDR3 covers 15 residues. The V end lost 10 bases, the J end lost 4 bases, and 22 bases lay between the germline ends. This CDR3 is CATLRSGGWGTEAFF. CDR3 DNA sequence: TGTGCCACCTTAAGGAGTGGGGGCTGGGGCACTGAAGCTTTCTTT. Full variable domain (outside the CDR3, taken from reference TRBV19 and TRBJ1-1): DGGITQSPKYLFRKEGQNVTLSCEQNLNHDAMYWYRQDPGQGLRLIYYSQIVNDFQKGDIAEGYSVSREKKESFPLTVTSAQKNPTAFYLCATLRSGGWGTEAFFGQGTRLTVV.

The genes are TRBV2 and TRBJ2-1; D perhaps matches TRBD1 (5 bases). The V and J ends lost 1 base and 8 bases respectively, with 12 bases between them. This CDR3 is built from 14 residues. Germline assignment: CDR1 SNHLY and CDR2 FYNNEI. The CDR3 is CASSEVRGWDEQFF. The CDR3 bases are TGTGCCAGCAGTGAAGTAAGGGGATGGGATGAGCAGTTCTTC.

The chain combines TRBV6-5 with TRBJ1-2; 9 bases map to TRBD1. V lost 4 bases, J lost 5 bases, and 5 bases stayed unmatched. The CDR3 length is 14 residues. The germline gives CDR1 MNHEY, CDR2 SVGAGI. CDR3 bases: TGTGCCAGCAGTTTGGGGACAGGGCCTTATGGCTACACCTTC. Its protein is CASSLGTGPYGYTF.

This chain joins TRBV2 and TRBJ1-2, with TRBD1 as a possible D gene (5 bases). The CDR3 consists of 13 residues. Between the trimmed V and J ends, which lost 6 bases and 2 bases, there was a span of 10 bases. Germline V gene lookup returns CDR1 SNHLY and CDR2 FYNNEI. The DNA of the CDR3 is TGTGCCAGCAGGCGGGAGGGGAACTATGGCTACACCTTC. Its translation: CASRREGNYGYTF.

The chain uses TRBV6-5 and TRBJ2-2; D might be TRBD2 (6 bases). The CDR3 totals 15 residues. V was pared by 0 bases and J by 4 bases, with 9 bases between. The germline V gene has CDR1 MNHEY and CDR2 SVGAGI. The CDR3: CASSYSGGGTGELFF. The CDR3 nucleotides read TGTGCCAGCAGTTACTCTGGGGGAGGCACCGGGGAGCTGTTTTTT.

The chain joins TRBV5-6 to TRBJ2-1, with TRBD1 matching over 9 bases. Trimming removed 4 bases from V and 9 bases from J; junction bases left unmatched: 20. The CDR3 length is 18 residues. Germline V gene lookup returns CDR1 SGHDT and CDR2 YYEEEE. This chain's CDR3 is CASSGLGWGTGNKPEQFF. The CDR3 nucleotides read TGTGCCAGCAGCGGGCTGGGGTGGGGGACAGGGAATAAACCTGAGCAGTTCTTC.

The J gene is TRBJ2-7, the V gene TRBV9; 10 nucleotides align to TRBD1. The V and J ends lost 0 bases and 3 bases, in that order; junction bases with no gene match: 3. Germline CDR1 SGDLS, CDR2 YYNGEE. The CDR3 loop spans 15 amino acids. The CDR3 sequence: CASSVAGTGVYEQYF. The CDR3 nucleotides read TGTGCCAGCAGCGTAGCCGGGACAGGGGTCTACGAGCAGTACTTC.

The chain uses TRBV7-6 and TRBJ2-1, with 7 bases fitting TRBD2. Germline V CDR1 and CDR2: SGHVS, FNYEAQ. CDR3 length equals 16 residues. V lost 1 base to trimming and J lost 0 bases; unmatched junction nucleotides: 3. This CDR3 reads CASSLDSGFSYNEQFF. The CDR3 nucleotides are TGTGCCAGCAGCTTAGATAGCGGGTTCTCCTACAATGAGCAGTTCTTC.

This clone has a single count. The chain couples TRBV5-1 to TRBJ1-1, with D tentatively TRBD1 (6 bases). The CDR3 has 17 amino acids. V was pared by 4 bases and J by 4 bases, with 23 bases between. Germline V CDR1 and CDR2: SGHRS, YFSETQ. The CDR3 here is CASSPGQISVWGTEAFF. CDR3 coding DNA: TGCGCCAGCAGCCCCGGACAGATTTCCGTCTGGGGCACTGAAGCTTTCTTT.

The rearrangement links TRBV6-6 to TRBJ2-7; no clear D. The length of the CDR3 is 14 residues. V was trimmed by 2 bases and J by 0 bases, leaving 8 bases between them. Germline V lookup: CDR1 MNHNY, CDR2 SVGAGI (reference sequence). The CDR3 nucleotides are TGTGCCAGCAGTTACGTCGTCAGCTCCTACGAGCAGTACTTC. Translated: CASSYVVSSYEQYF.

The V and J genes are TRBV4-2 and TRBJ2-2; D perhaps matches TRBD2 (5 bases). The CDR3 has 16 amino acids. Germline lookup yields CDR1 LGHNA and CDR2 YNFKEQ. Trimming took 0 bases from V and 5 from J, leaving 13 bases between them. The DNA of the CDR3 is TGTGCCAGCAGCCAAGAAGGGTTTCCGGGGACCGGGGAGCTGTTTTTT. Encoded protein: CASSQEGFPGTGELFF.

This chain links TRBV19 with TRBJ1-6; 7 bases align to TRBD1. This CDR3 region has 14 residues. The junction had 6 bases not matched to a gene; V was cut back by 6 bases and J by 7 bases. Germline V lookup: CDR1 LNHDA, CDR2 SQIVND (reference sequence). The CDR3 is CASSMTGFNSPLHF. The CDR3 DNA reads as TGTGCCAGTAGCATGACAGGGTTCAATTCACCCCTCCACTTT. Filled out from reference TRBV19 and TRBJ1-6, the complete variable domain reads DGGITQSPKYLFRKEGQNVTLSCEQNLNHDAMYWYRQDPGQGLRLIYYSQIVNDFQKGDIAEGYSVSREKKESFPLTVTSAQKNPTAFYLCASSMTGFNSPLHFGNGTRLTVT.